The 30 T cell receptor beta chains below were found in one sample sequenced in a study of T cells in Graves' hyperthyroidism and ophthalmopathy. RNA transcripts were the template for amplifying TCR beta CDR3 regions. HTBI primers were employed in a first-round RT-PCR of the TCR CDR3. TCRdb processed the multiplex PCR reads anew with MiXCR; each CDR3 protein has one entry. The sample records approximately 720,000 distinct CDR3 sequences, around 20% being singletons. The sample consisted of blood. The receptors were gathered from a woman aged 45-59 years with Graves' hyperthyroidism that later progressed to Graves' ophthalmopathy.

This clonotype was detected many times. The chain links TRBV11-2 to TRBJ2-7, with TRBD1 identical over 7 bases. Germline lookup yields CDR1 SGHAT and CDR2 FQNNGV. CDR3 length: 12 residues. After removal of 6 bases from V and 3 bases from J, the junction contained 2 bases not matched to a gene. The CDR3 loop reads CASSRTGYEQYF. The CDR3 region has the DNA TGTGCCAGCAGTCGGACAGGCTACGAGCAGTACTTC.

This clonotype was counted ten times or more. This sequence joins TRBV11-2 and TRBJ2-3; 7 nucleotides line up with TRBD2. The CDR3 extends over 15 amino acids. With V trimmed by 7 bases and J by 0 bases, 7 bases remained unmatched. Germline CDR1 SGHAT, CDR2 FQNNGV. CDR3 in DNA: TGTGCCAGCAACGCAGCGGGATTTAGCACAGATACGCAGTATTTT. This codes for CASNAAGFSTDTQYF.

This clonotype was detected ten times or more. The chain has TRBV7-9 and TRBJ2-2; D tentatively reads TRBD1 or TRBD2 (5 bases each). The CDR3 consists of 15 residues. Trimming pared 3 bases from V and 3 bases from J, leaving 11 bases between. From germline, CDR1 is SEHNR and CDR2 FQNEAQ (reference sequence). The CDR3 is CASSLGESDTGELFF. In DNA, the CDR3 is TGTGCCAGCAGCTTGGGGGAGTCGGACACCGGGGAGCTGTTTTTT.

This clonotype appeared many times. This chain joins TRBV2 and TRBJ1-4; TRBD1 matches at 8 bases. The CDR3 is made up of 15 amino acids. Trimming at V came to 6 bases and at J to 8 bases, leaving 11 bases not matched to a gene. Germline CDR1 and CDR2: SNHLY and FYNNEI. The CDR3 DNA is TGTGCCAGCAGGAAGGGGGCAGGGGGCGGCGAAAAACTGTTTTTT. Residues: CASRKGAGGGEKLFF.

This clonotype was observed a handful of times. V gene TRBV4-1 combines with J gene TRBJ2-3, with 11 nucleotides matching TRBD1. Germline CDR1 reads MGHRA; CDR2 reads YSYEKL. The CDR3 runs to 17 residues. Trimming at V came to 4 bases and at J to 3 bases, leaving 9 bases not matched to a gene. CDR3 sequence (DNA): TGCGCCAGCAGCCCAGACACCGGGACAGGGGGTACAGATACGCAGTATTTT. This sequence encodes CASSPDTGTGGTDTQYF.

This clonotype was seen repeatedly, ten times or more. The rearrangement uses TRBV2 and TRBJ1-4; no clear D gene. This CDR3 contains 14 residues. Deletions cut 6 bases from V and 2 bases from J, with 10 bases between. The V gene's germline CDR1 is SNHLY and CDR2 FYNNEI. Written as DNA, the CDR3 is TGTGCCAGCAGGCGGGATTCCACTAATGAAAAACTGTTTTTT. This sequence encodes CASRRDSTNEKLFF.

This clonotype was seen at least ten times. The rearrangement uses TRBV12-3 or TRBV12-4 and TRBJ1-1; D gene unclear. The CDR3 has 11 amino acids. The V and J ends lost 8 bases and 4 bases respectively, with 8 bases between them. CDR3 sequence: CASGVGTEAFF. The CDR3 DNA sequence: TGTGCCAGCGGGGTGGGCACTGAAGCTTTCTTT.

This clonotype has just a few counts. V usage is TRBV20-1 and J usage is TRBJ2-4; a weak D match, TRBD2 (5 bases). The CDR3 extends over 14 amino acids. V dropped 5 bases and J dropped 0 bases, with 11 bases sitting between them. The germline CDR1 and CDR2 sequences are DFQATT and SNEGSKA (reference sequence). CDR3 DNA sequence: TGCAGTGCTCGGCGGGCTCTAGCCAAAAACATTCAGTACTTC. Its protein is CSARRALAKNIQYF.

This clonotype was detected many times. The V gene is TRBV2, the J gene TRBJ2-5; D not resolved. This CDR3 contains 11 residues. The V end lost 2 bases, the J end lost 5 bases, and 3 bases lay between the germline ends. Germline V gene sequence: CDR1 SNHLY, CDR2 FYNNEI. The CDR3 here is CASSEIETQYF. The CDR3, as DNA: TGTGCCAGCAGTGAAATCGAGACCCAGTACTTC.

This clonotype was observed at least ten times. The rearrangement uses TRBV20-1 and TRBJ1-2; D is ambiguous. Germline-derived CDR1 and CDR2 are DFQATT and SNEGSKA (reference sequence). The CDR3 sequence is 14 residues long. The V and J ends lost 4 bases and 7 bases respectively, with 19 bases between them. In DNA, the CDR3 is TGCAGTGCTACCGGCACCGGATGGGCGGGTGGCTACACCTTC. Its translation is CSATGTGWAGGYTF.

This clonotype was recorded only once. The chain uses TRBV5-4 and TRBJ1-3, with 8 bases that match TRBD1. CDR1 is SGHNT and CDR2 is YYREEE in the germline V gene (reference sequence). The CDR3 is 14 amino acids. Trimming at V came to 5 bases and at J to 5 bases, leaving 6 bases not matched to a gene. Here the CDR3 DNA reads TGTGCCAGCAGACCACAGGGGGAACGAAACACCATATATTTT. Translating gives CASRPQGERNTIYF. Based on the CDR3 plus reference TRBV5-4 and TRBJ1-3, the full variable domain is ETGVTQSPTHLIKTRGQQVTLRCSSQSGHNTVSWYQQALGQGPQFIFQYYREEENGRGNFPPRFSGLQFPNYSSELNVNALELDDSALYLCASRPQGERNTIYFGEGSWLTVV.

V and J are TRBV5-1 and TRBJ2-3; 7 bases line up with TRBD1. This CDR3 has 17 residues. Unmatched junction bases numbered 7, after V lost 0 bases and J lost 0 bases. Germline V gene data show CDR1 as SGHRS and CDR2 as YFSETQ. The CDR3 nucleotides are TGCGCCAGCAGCTTGGATAGGGGGCTCGGAAGCACAGATACGCAGTATTTT. Translating it yields CASSLDRGLGSTDTQYF.

The chain recombines TRBV7-9 with TRBJ1-2; D might be TRBD1 (6 bases). This CDR3 is built from 15 residues. Germline lookup yields CDR1 SEHNR and CDR2 FQNEAQ (reference sequence). V lost 2 bases, J lost 4 bases, and 14 bases lay in between. The CDR3 DNA sequence: TGTGCCAGCAGCTTATACGACAGGCCCTCCTATGGCTACACCTTC. Translation: CASSLYDRPSYGYTF.

This clonotype appeared a few times. CDR3 region: CASSLINQPEQETQYF. CDR3 DNA: TGTGCCAGCAGCTTAATTAACCAGCCGGAACAAGAGACCCAGTACTTC. This chain links TRBV5-6 with TRBJ2-5; D is undetermined. V was trimmed by 2 bases and J by 2 bases, leaving 16 bases between them. The CDR3 extends over 16 amino acids. Germline V gives CDR1 SGHDT, CDR2 YYEEEE. Full variable domain (outside the CDR3, taken from reference TRBV5-6 and TRBJ2-5): DAGVTQSPTHLIKTRGQQVTLRCSPKSGHDTVSWYQQALGQGPQFIFQYYEEEERQRGNFPDRFSGHQFPNYSSELNVNALLLGDSALYLCASSLINQPEQETQYFGPGTRLLVL.

About this clonotype itself: Given a much more abundant clone one base away, this may be a read error. The chain has TRBV12-3 or TRBV12-4 and TRBJ2-1, with D perhaps TRBD2 (5 bases). This CDR3 is 14 amino acids long. V lost 5 bases, J lost 8 bases, and 16 bases lay in between. In nucleotides, the CDR3 is TGTGCCAGCAGTCGGATGAGGGTTGACGATGAGCAGTTCTTC. It yields the protein CASSRMRVDDEQFF.

This clonotype occurred many times. This chain uses TRBV7-9 with TRBJ2-7; the match to TRBD1 covers 7 bases. V lost 5 bases and J lost 0; bases outside the gene matches: 10. The V gene's germline CDR1 is SEHNR and CDR2 FQNEAQ (reference sequence). The length of the CDR3 is 16 residues. This CDR3 reads CASSPLGDSLSYEQYF. CDR3 sequence (DNA): TGTGCCAGCAGCCCTCTAGGGGACAGCCTCTCCTACGAGCAGTACTTC.

As DNA, the CDR3 is TGTGCCAGTTGGACGGGGTGGGGGAATGAGCAGTTCTTC. Protein sequence: CASWTGWGNEQFF. V usage is TRBV2 and J usage is TRBJ2-1, with D tentatively TRBD1 or TRBD2 (5 bases each). Trimming shortened V by 9 bases and J by 7 bases, and 16 bases separated the two germline ends. This CDR3 spans 13 amino acids. CDR1 is SNHLY and CDR2 is FYNNEI in the germline V gene.

The sample holds many counts of this clonotype. The V gene is TRBV18, the J gene TRBJ2-7, with TRBD2 as a possible D gene (6 bases). CDR3 length: 15 residues. Looked up from germline, CDR1 is KGHSH and CDR2 is LQKENI. Trimming shortened V by 3 bases and J by 4 bases, and 16 bases separated the two germline ends. The CDR3 loop is CASSPAGPVKYEQYF. CDR3 sequence (DNA): TGTGCCAGCTCACCGGCGGGACCTGTAAAGTACGAGCAGTACTTC.

This chain connects TRBV6-5 to TRBJ2-5; TRBD2 aligns across 7 bases. CDR1 is MNHEY and CDR2 is SVGAGI in the germline V gene. The CDR3 is 18 amino acids. Germline trimming cut 2 bases from V and 2 bases from J; bases unmatched to any gene: 14. For the CDR3, the DNA is TGTGCCAGCAGTTACCCCGGGGAGCGGGGACTAATTCAAGAGACCCAGTACTTC. Encoded protein: CASSYPGERGLIQETQYF.

This clonotype was counted ten times or more. The chain combines TRBV7-9 with TRBJ2-7; TRBD2 matches 14 bases. Germline CDR1 SEHNR, CDR2 FQNEAQ (reference sequence). V gave up 11 bases and J gave up 4 bases; unmatched junction bases: 1. This CDR3 spans 12 amino acids. The CDR3 DNA is TGTGCCGGGACTAGCGGGGGTTACGAGCAGTACTTC. It translates to CAGTSGGYEQYF.

The chain combines TRBV19 with TRBJ2-3, with 9 bases lining up with TRBD2. Looked up from germline, CDR1 is LNHDA and CDR2 is SQIVND (reference sequence). The CDR3 extends over 13 amino acids. The junction had 5 bases not matched to a gene; V was cut back by 9 bases and J by 4 bases. The CDR3 DNA sequence: TGTGCCAGCAAAGCGGGAGGCTCAGATACGCAGTATTTT. Its protein is CASKAGGSDTQYF.

There are a few counts of this clonotype. V usage is TRBV6-1 and J usage is TRBJ2-7, with 11 bases that match TRBD2. This CDR3 has 16 residues. The germline CDR1 and CDR2 sequences are MNHNS and SASEGT. J was trimmed by 1 base and V by 5 bases; bases with no gene match: 7. The CDR3 coding sequence is TGTGCCAGCAGTATCGGGACTAGCGGCAATTCCTACGAGCAGTACTTC. Protein: CASSIGTSGNSYEQYF.

The V call is TRBV19, the J call TRBJ2-2; 9 positions agree with TRBD1. The CDR3 is made up of 15 amino acids. In germline, CDR1 is LNHDA, CDR2 SQIVND (reference sequence). Trimming took 5 bases from V and 5 from J; bases not matched to a gene: 6. The CDR3 loop is CASSGGQGRTGELFF. In nucleotides, the CDR3 is TGTGCCAGTAGTGGGGGACAGGGTCGTACCGGGGAGCTGTTTTTT.

In its sample, this clonotype was seen a few times. The chain carries TRBV10-3 and TRBJ2-3, with TRBD1 matching over 11 bases. Germline lookup yields CDR1 ENHRY and CDR2 SYGVKD. Losses at the gene ends were 6 bases for V and 0 bases for J; bases not matched to a gene: 5. The CDR3 has 16 residues. The CDR3 loop is CAIRPGTGGSTDTQYF. The CDR3 DNA follows: TGTGCCATCAGACCCGGGACAGGGGGGAGCACAGATACGCAGTATTTT.

The table lists this clonotype with a few counts. This rearrangement joins TRBV20-1 to TRBJ1-3, with D possibly TRBD1 on 6 matching bases. The CDR3 has 12 amino acids. In germline, CDR1 is DFQATT, CDR2 SNEGSKA (reference sequence). Here the CDR3 reads CVRWGGENTIYF. The DNA of the CDR3 is TGCGTACGGTGGGGGGGCGAAAACACCATATATTTT.

This clonotype was recorded at least ten times. This chain connects TRBV6-1 to TRBJ1-2, with unresolved D. The CDR3 runs 14 residues. Trimming cost V 6 bases and J 7 bases, with 18 bases left between them. Per germline, CDR1 MNHNS and CDR2 SASEGT. This CDR3 is CASSAQGNRRGYTF. CDR3 DNA sequence: TGTGCCAGCAGCGCCCAAGGGAATCGGCGTGGCTACACCTTC.

The rearrangement joins TRBV29-1 to TRBJ1-2; D gene uncertain. Germline assignment: CDR1 SQVTM and CDR2 ANQGSEA. The CDR3 is 11 amino acids. V was clipped by 7 bases and J by 4 bases, with 10 bases between them. This chain's CDR3 is CSAATFYGYTF. CDR3 DNA sequence: TGCAGCGCCGCCACGTTCTATGGCTACACCTTC.

At least ten counts were recorded for this clonotype. This chain connects TRBV27 to TRBJ1-5; 11 bases fit TRBD1. The V gene's germline CDR1 is MNHEY and CDR2 SMNVEV (reference sequence). Trimming took 2 bases from V and 6 from J; bases not matched to a gene: 6. The CDR3 consists of 16 residues. CDR3 loop: CASSLTGTGGSQPQHF. The CDR3 DNA reads as TGTGCCAGCAGTTTAACTGGGACAGGGGGTAGTCAGCCCCAGCATTTT.

This clonotype was found a few times. The V gene is TRBV10-3, the J gene TRBJ2-3; D gene ambiguous. The ends were cut back, 5 bases at V and 0 bases at J, with 9 bases in the middle. The germline CDR1 and CDR2 sequences are ENHRY and SYGVKD. The CDR3 contains 14 residues. CDR3 sequence: CAISSLRSTDTQYF. As DNA, the CDR3 is TGTGCCATCAGTTCTCTGCGGAGCACAGATACGCAGTATTTT.

The rearrangement joins TRBV4-1 to TRBJ1-5; weak D call: TRBD1 (5 bases). Per the germline V gene, CDR1 is MGHRA and CDR2 is YSYEKL. Trimming took off 1 base at V and 5 bases at J, with 15 bases between the two ends. The CDR3 contains 16 residues. CDR3 nucleotide sequence: TGCGCCAGCAGCCAAGGCGCAGGGCTTGGGGATCAGCCCCAGCATTTT. The encoded protein is CASSQGAGLGDQPQHF.